One and the same sample provided the 25 T cell receptor beta chains below, sequenced in a study of T cells in localized non-small cell lung cancer. Clones were sequenced by immunoSEQ multiplex PCR, and TCRdb holds only the in-frame ones, with some missing. The table shows some 38,000 clones, with approximately 90% occurring only once. Sequenced material: peripheral blood, taken before any cancer treatment. Source of these receptors: a female donor aged 60 or older with stage I lung adenocarcinoma.

V gene TRBV5-4 combines with J gene TRBJ2-1, with 8 bases lining up with TRBD1. With V trimmed by 4 bases and J by 9 bases, 9 bases remained unmatched. Germline V CDR1 and CDR2: SGHNT, YYREEE (reference sequence). There are 14 residues in the CDR3. The CDR3 DNA follows: TGTGCCAGCAGCCGGGAGACAGGGGTTGGTGAGCAGTTCTTC. It is translated as CASSRETGVGEQFF.

This clone has just one count. The rearrangement links TRBV6-4 to TRBJ1-2; TRBD1 matches 10 bases. CDR1 is MRHNA and CDR2 is SNTAGT in the germline V gene. The ends lost 3 bases at V and 8 bases at J; junction bases unmatched: 6. CDR3 size: 14 residues. This CDR3 reads CASSETGGAGGYTF. Here the CDR3 DNA reads TGTGCCAGCAGTGAGACAGGGGGCGCAGGGGGCTACACCTTC.

This chain links TRBV5-6 with TRBJ1-5; 7 nucleotides match TRBD1. Germline V gene lookup returns CDR1 SGHDT and CDR2 YYEEEE. This CDR3 has 15 residues. Germline trimming cut 2 bases from V and 2 bases from J; bases unmatched to any gene: 4. This chain's CDR3 is CASSLQGMRNQPQHF. In nucleotides, the CDR3 is TGTGCCAGCAGCTTACAGGGGATGCGCAATCAGCCCCAGCATTTT.

This clone was observed once. This sequence joins TRBV19 and TRBJ1-4, with TRBD1 matching 8 bases. This CDR3 region has 13 residues. V lost 2 bases and J lost 7; bases outside the gene matches: 0. Germline CDR1 reads LNHDA; CDR2 reads SQIVND (reference sequence). The CDR3 region is CASSITGGEKLFF. In DNA, the CDR3 is TGTGCCAGTAGTATAACAGGGGGTGAAAAACTGTTTTTT.

In this sample, this clone turned up a few times. The chain is built from TRBV19 and TRBJ1-6; TRBD1 might be the D (5 bases). The germline V and J ends were trimmed by 5 bases and 4 bases, with 15 bases remaining between them. Germline CDR1 LNHDA, CDR2 SQIVND (reference sequence). The CDR3 extends over 16 amino acids. In DNA, the CDR3 is TGTGCCAGTAGTCAGGGACCCCTCCTGTATAATTCACCCCTCCACTTT. It is translated as CASSQGPLLYNSPLHF.

This chain links TRBV28 with TRBJ1-4; TRBD1 aligns across 11 bases. There are 13 residues in the CDR3. Germline trimming cut 6 bases from V and 8 bases from J; bases unmatched to any gene: 2. Germline V gene data show CDR1 as MDHEN and CDR2 as SYDVKM. The CDR3 protein is CASSRDRGEKLFF. For the CDR3, the DNA is TGTGCCAGCAGCCGGGACAGGGGGGAAAAACTGTTTTTT.

The gene calls are TRBV7-2 and TRBJ2-3, with D possibly TRBD2 on 6 matching bases. CDR3 size: 17 residues. V was pared by 6 bases and J by 0 bases, with 19 bases between. Germline V lookup: CDR1 SGHTA, CDR2 FQGNSA. The CDR3 DNA is TGTGCCAGCAGGCCACCGGGACTCGAGACTAGCACAGATACGCAGTATTTT. Protein: CASRPPGLETSTDTQYF.

The rearrangement uses TRBV7-4 and TRBJ2-7, with 8 bases identical to TRBD2. CDR3 length: 15 residues. The germline gives CDR1 SGHVT, CDR2 SQSDAQ. Trimming cost V 5 bases and J 3 bases; bases outside gene matches: 9. CDR3 protein: CASSPRSAGDYEQYF. The CDR3 coding sequence is TGTGCCAGCAGCCCTCGATCAGCGGGGGACTACGAGCAGTACTTC.

J is TRBJ2-1 and V is TRBV6-1; tentative D call: TRBD2 (5 bases). CDR1 is MNHNS and CDR2 is SASEGT in the germline V gene. The length of the CDR3 is 17 residues. The V end was cut by 0 bases, the J end by 3 bases, with 15 bases between. CDR3 region: CASSEALLAGSYNEQFF. The CDR3 nucleotides are TGTGCCAGCAGTGAAGCGCTTCTGGCGGGCAGCTACAATGAGCAGTTCTTC.

The rearrangement joins TRBV4-1 to TRBJ2-5, with D perhaps TRBD2 (6 bases). Trimming took 0 bases from V and 2 from J, leaving 22 bases between them. Germline loops: CDR1 MGHRA, CDR2 YSYEKL. The CDR3 consists of 19 residues. DNA of the CDR3: TGCGCCAGCAGCCAAGATCCATTCATTCGCGGGGTCCGGCAAGAGACCCAGTACTTC. Translating it yields CASSQDPFIRGVRQETQYF.

This clone was seen more than once but under ten times. The chain recombines TRBV7-9 with TRBJ2-5; D uncertain. Trimming cost V 1 base and J 4 bases, with 13 bases left between them. From germline, CDR1 is SEHNR and CDR2 FQNEAQ (reference sequence). This CDR3 comprises 15 residues. The CDR3 DNA follows: TGTGCCAGCAGCTTAGTGGCTGGGATAGGAGAGACCCAGTACTTC. Translation gives CASSLVAGIGETQYF.

The chain carries TRBV7-2 and TRBJ1-2, with TRBD1 matching over 8 bases. This CDR3 is built from 16 residues. Germline CDR1 is SGHTA and CDR2 is FQGNSA. V lost 1 base to trimming and J lost 5 bases; unmatched junction nucleotides: 9. The CDR3 loop reads CASSLGSGRGLYGYTF. DNA of the CDR3: TGTGCCAGCAGCTTAGGTTCGGGCAGGGGGCTGTATGGCTACACCTTC.

The CDR3 DNA is TGTGCCAGTAGTATGCGTCTACGGTCCGAGCAGTACTTC. It is translated as CASSMRLRSEQYF. This chain uses TRBV19 with TRBJ2-7; unclear D gene. The CDR3 length is 13 residues. Trimming took off 3 bases at V and 6 bases at J, with 12 bases between the two ends. From germline, CDR1 is LNHDA and CDR2 SQIVND (reference sequence).

The V gene is TRBV5-1, the J gene TRBJ2-3, with 12 bases fitting TRBD2. Germline CDR1 is SGHRS and CDR2 is YFSETQ. Trimming at V came to 2 bases and at J to 3 bases, leaving 7 bases not matched to a gene. This CDR3 is built from 17 residues. The DNA for the CDR3 is TGCGCCAGCAGCTTTTCTAGCGGGGGGGCCGCGACAGATACGCAGTATTTT. Its protein product is CASSFSSGGAATDTQYF.

V is TRBV11-1 and J is TRBJ1-4, with D tentatively TRBD1 (5 bases). V was shortened by 5 bases and J by 3 bases, with 16 bases between the two germline ends. This CDR3 has 16 amino acids. CDR1 and CDR2 (germline): SGHAT, FQDESV (reference sequence). CDR3 coding DNA: TGTGCCAGCAGCCCGGGGCGAAGGGCTGCTAATGAAAAACTGTTTTTT. Its protein product is CASSPGRRAANEKLFF.

V usage is TRBV19 and J usage is TRBJ1-6, with D unclear. Germline V gives CDR1 LNHDA, CDR2 SQIVND (reference sequence). The CDR3 covers 13 residues. The ends were cut back, 3 bases at V and 16 bases at J, with 16 bases in the middle. Written as DNA, the CDR3 is TGTGCCAGTAGTATCGACACACGGGATTGGCTCCACTTT. Translated: CASSIDTRDWLHF.

The chain recombines TRBV7-9 with TRBJ1-4; D ambiguous. The CDR3 is 15 amino acids. Germline values: CDR1 SEHNR, CDR2 FQNEAQ (reference sequence). V lost 6 bases, J lost 5 bases, and 16 bases lay in between. CDR3 in amino acids: CASSLTASNNEKLFF. The CDR3 bases are TGTGCCAGCAGTCTTACGGCCAGCAACAATGAAAAACTGTTTTTT.

The genes are TRBV27 and TRBJ2-5; 8 bases map to TRBD1. Germline CDR1 reads MNHEY; CDR2 reads SMNVEV (reference sequence). The CDR3 runs 15 residues. The trim removed 5 bases at V and 1 base at J, leaving 6 bases unmatched. The DNA of the CDR3 is TGTGCCAGCAGTACGGCGACAGGGGTCCAAGAGACCCAGTACTTC. Translated, it gives CASSTATGVQETQYF.

V gene TRBV13 combines with J gene TRBJ1-3; D is uncertain. This CDR3 region has 14 residues. CDR1 is PRHDT, CDR2 FYEKMQ, per germline (reference sequence). The ends were cut back, 5 bases at V and 8 bases at J, with 16 bases in the middle. The CDR3 DNA is TGTGCCAGCAGCCTCGTTGGCCCTGGGGACACCATATATTTT. Amino acid sequence: CASSLVGPGDTIYF.

This chain connects TRBV6-5 to TRBJ1-2; tentative D call: TRBD1 (5 bases). The CDR3 runs to 14 residues. Trimming shortened V by 6 bases and J by 4 bases, and 15 bases separated the two germline ends. The germline V gene has CDR1 MNHEY and CDR2 SVGAGI. For the CDR3, the DNA is TGTGCCAGCAGCATACAGGCCGACCTCTATGGCTACACCTTC. It encodes CASSIQADLYGYTF.

The J gene is TRBJ2-3, the V gene TRBV6-1, with D possibly matching TRBD1 (6 bases). This CDR3 has 14 amino acids. Germline assignment: CDR1 MNHNS and CDR2 SASEGT. V lost 6 bases to trimming and J lost 4 bases, with 14 bases between them. CDR3 nucleotide sequence: TGTGCCAGCAGATTAAGGGGGACCGCAGATACGCAGTATTTT. It yields the protein CASRLRGTADTQYF.

The gene calls are TRBV29-1 and TRBJ1-3; tentatively, D is TRBD1 (5 bases). Deletions cut 2 bases from V and 0 bases from J, with 8 bases between. CDR1 and CDR2 (germline): SQVTM, ANQGSEA. There are 14 residues in the CDR3. The CDR3 is CSVEPGLSGNTIYF. In DNA, the CDR3 is TGCAGCGTTGAACCGGGACTCTCTGGAAACACCATATATTTT. The entire variable domain, with the rest obtained from reference TRBV29-1 and TRBJ1-3, is as follows: SAVISQKPSRDICQRGTSLTIQCQVDSQVTMMFWYRQQPGQSLTLIATANQGSEATYESGFVIDKFPISRPNLTFSTLTVSNMSPEDSSIYLCSVEPGLSGNTIYFGEGSWLTVV.

The CDR3 is CASSPLIRLNTEAFF. The CDR3 DNA reads as TGTGCCAGCAGCCCCCTTATCCGATTGAACACTGAAGCTTTCTTT. The rearrangement joins TRBV5-5 to TRBJ1-1, with no clear D. Deletions cut 4 bases from V and 0 bases from J, with 13 bases between. Germline lookup yields CDR1 SGHKS and CDR2 YYEKEE (reference sequence). The CDR3 sequence is 15 residues long.

This clone was found a few times. The chain has TRBV5-4 and TRBJ1-2; no clear D. Germline V CDR1 and CDR2: SGHNT, YYREEE (reference sequence). This CDR3 region has 17 residues. V was pared by 7 bases and J by 4 bases, with 26 bases between. CDR3 residues: CASAHPPEGYGTYGYTF. The CDR3 coding sequence is TGTGCCAGCGCTCACCCCCCGGAGGGATATGGTACCTATGGCTACACCTTC.

The chain recombines TRBV6-1 with TRBJ2-3; 9 nucleotides line up with TRBD2. The V gene end was trimmed by 1 base and the J gene end by 0 bases; junction bases not matched to a gene: 2. Germline CDR1 is MNHNS and CDR2 is SASEGT. This CDR3 is built from 16 residues. CDR3 DNA: TGTGCCAGCAGTGAAGTCGCGGGGGGGAGCACAGATACGCAGTATTTT. This encodes CASSEVAGGSTDTQYF.